This T cell receptor beta chain was recorded in a study of blood T cell repertoires in COVID-19. The wider study: The study drew acute and convalescent COVID-19 samples from the United States, Italy and Spain. In each case, the material was cDNA or gDNA derived from T cells, B-cell-depleted T cells, or PBMCs.

Authors' data handling: From reference gene primer amplification, estimates of nucleated cell counts were derived. This table comes from immunoSEQ multiplex PCR, and its TCRdb copy is limited to in-frame clones, with some not included. V and J calls and clone size come straight from that table; D and trimming were deduced from the DNA. The sample shows approximately 77,000 clones, 75% to 90% of them seen only once. In the case of this clone: A much more abundant neighbour one base away suggests this may be a read error.

This CDR3 region has 13 residues. From germline, CDR1 is MNHEY and CDR2 SMNVEV (reference sequence). Between the trimmed V and J ends, which lost 4 bases and 0 bases, there was a span of 4 bases. The TCR sequence derives from a woman between 65 and 79 years old with acute or convalescent COVID-19. The sample taken for sequencing was peripheral blood. The V call is TRBV27, the J call TRBJ1-5; no reliable D call. The CDR3 protein is CASSYYSNQPQHF. The CDR3 DNA reads as TGTGCCAGCAGTTACTATAGCAATCAGCCCCAGCATTTT.